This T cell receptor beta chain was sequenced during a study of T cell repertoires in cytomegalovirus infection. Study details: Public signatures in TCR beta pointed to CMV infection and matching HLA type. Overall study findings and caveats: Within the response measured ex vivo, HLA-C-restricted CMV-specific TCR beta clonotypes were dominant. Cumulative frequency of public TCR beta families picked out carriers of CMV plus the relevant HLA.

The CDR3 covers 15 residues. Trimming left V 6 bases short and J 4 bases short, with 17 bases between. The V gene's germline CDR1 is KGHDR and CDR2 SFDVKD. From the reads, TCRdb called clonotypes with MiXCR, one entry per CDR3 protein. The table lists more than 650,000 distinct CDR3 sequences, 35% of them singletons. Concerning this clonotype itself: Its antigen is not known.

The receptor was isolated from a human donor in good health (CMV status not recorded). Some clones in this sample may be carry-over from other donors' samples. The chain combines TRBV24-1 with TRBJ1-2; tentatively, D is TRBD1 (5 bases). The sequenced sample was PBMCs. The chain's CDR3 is CATSSQTLGGYGYTF. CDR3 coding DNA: TGTGCCACCAGTAGTCAAACACTCGGGGGCTATGGCTACACCTTC.